This T cell receptor (beta chain) is from a study of PD-L1 blockade in urothelial cancer. Overall study: T cells numbered a median of around 150,000 in the blood samples.

This CDR3 comprises 18 residues. V lost 0 bases to trimming and J lost 7 bases, with 21 bases between them. The germline gives CDR1 LGHNA, CDR2 YSLEER. TCRdb's copy holds only in-frame clones and misses some; the assay was immunoSEQ multiplex PCR. The sample has tens of thousands of clones; approximately 80% are singletons. Every patient provided from 1 to 8 samples, collected pretreatment and on-treatment. The chain employs TRBV4-3 and TRBJ2-2, with D perhaps matching TRBD2 (6 bases). The sequencing here drew on PBMCs, taken around atezolizumab (anti-PD-L1) treatment. The receptor was derived from a man aged 70-80 years with urothelial cancer. The CDR3 loop reads CASSQDSNSGRRGGELFF. The CDR3 nucleotides read TGCGCCAGCAGCCAAGATTCGAATAGCGGACGCCGGGGCGGGGAGCTGTTTTTT.